This T cell receptor beta chain was found in a study of blood T cell repertoires in COVID-19. Study-wide context: From the United States, Italy and Spain came samples of acute and convalescent COVID-19. T cells, B-cell-depleted T cells, or PBMCs provided the cDNA or gDNA that served as material.

Under the authors' procedure: Nucleated cell number was recorded as an estimate derived from reference gene primer amplification. TCRdb's copy holds only in-frame clones and misses some; the assay was immunoSEQ multiplex PCR. That table is the source of V, J and clone size, and D and trimming were worked out from the DNA. The data hold approximately 240,000 clones, with 85% observed a single time. CDR3 length: 14 amino acids. Trimming pared 7 bases from V and 1 base from J, leaving 13 bases between. Per germline, CDR1 SGHVS and CDR2 FQNEAQ. This sequence joins TRBV7-8 and TRBJ1-1; D ambiguous. This TCR came from an older woman with active or convalescent COVID-19. The sequenced sample was peripheral blood. DNA of the CDR3: TGTGCCAGCACCCCAGCCCTAACGAACACTGAAGCTTTCTTT. Translation gives CASTPALTNTEAFF.